The present T cell receptor beta chain was sequenced within a study of early T cells in non-severe SARS-CoV-2 infection. This clonotype was detected only a few times. TCRdb itself ran the 5' RACE reads through MiXCR, one entry per CDR3 protein. The repertoire holds 20,000 to 30,000 distinct CDR3 sequences, with roughly 4% as singletons. The CDR3 length is 14 residues. V was shortened by 8 bases and J by 1 base, with 17 bases between the two germline ends. The germline CDR1 and CDR2 sequences are SQVTM and ANQGSEA. This chain links TRBV29-1 with TRBJ1-1; the D is unclear. Sequencing was carried out using whole blood. The TCR was taken from an adult who was a healthcare worker with PCR-confirmed SARS-CoV-2 infection or an uninfected control (not recorded which). DNA of the CDR3: TGCAGCACGAGCGGGATGGGCTCGAACACTGAAGCTTTCTTT. Encoded protein: CSTSGMGSNTEAFF.